This T cell receptor (beta chain) was sequenced for a study of vaccination and CD4 T cells after COVID-19. Study-level information: Cultures designated as controls were supplied with a CEFX pool, an HIV-1 Nef pool, or no peptide.

Sequencing of the DNA from cultured CD4+ T cells was carried out with the Oncomine TCR Beta short-read assay. MiXCR, run by TCRdb on the PCR reads, gives a single entry per CDR3 protein. The sample contains 9,900 or so distinct CDR3 sequences, around 78% of which appear only once. Germline V gene data show CDR1 as SGHAT and CDR2 as FQNNGV. The CDR3 length is 15 residues. With V trimmed by 8 bases and J by 1 base, 5 bases remained unmatched. Treatment indicated: roughly ten-day PBMC culture with coronavirus spike peptide pools or control peptides (ViraFEST assay). Comments on this clonotype: Its antigen remains unknown.

The clonotype comes from a human donor who had recovered from COVID-19. Source material: CD4+ T cells from blood, cultured in vitro. The chain recombines TRBV11-2 with TRBJ2-7; TRBD2 agrees at 13 bases. CDR3 protein: CASGLAGARSYEQYF. In nucleotides, the CDR3 is TGTGCCAGCGGACTAGCGGGAGCGCGGTCCTACGAGCAGTACTTC.